This T cell receptor (beta chain) derives from a study of blood T cell repertoires in COVID-19. Study summary: Samples came from the United States, Italy and Spain, spanning acute and convalescent COVID-19.

Trimming cost V 6 bases and J 2 bases, with 8 bases left between them. From germline, CDR1 is DFQATT and CDR2 SNEGSKA (reference sequence). The length of the CDR3 is 11 residues. Recruitment covered about 25 US areas and drew participants whose ages spanned about 18 to 90 years. Categorization into cohorts depended on clinical history that participants reported. Authors' methods: Amplifying reference gene primers gave estimates of nucleated cell counts. TCRdb's copy holds only in-frame clones and misses some; the assay was immunoSEQ multiplex PCR. The V and J calls and clone size are taken from that table; D and trimming were inferred from the DNA. The sample holds about 250,000 clones, more than 80% seen once.

The rearrangement uses TRBV20-1 and TRBJ2-7; D may be TRBD1 (5 bases). The sequence was obtained from a woman aged 18 to 35 who had recovered from COVID-19. Sequencing was performed on PBMCs or T cells enriched from blood (not recorded which). Here the CDR3 reads CSARQTYEQYF. The CDR3 bases are TGCAGTGCGCGACAGACCTACGAGCAGTACTTC.